The next 8 T cell receptor beta chains were all read from a single sample in a study of shared clonotypes between healthy human individuals. Only in-frame clones appear in the TCRdb table, and some are missing; sequencing was by immunoSEQ multiplex PCR. This table has some 2,500,000 clones, 80% to 95% appearing once. Sequenced: naive CD4+ T cells from PBMCs. Subset indicated: CD45RA+ positively selected. The receptors originated from a man between 18 and 29 years old in good health. Some clones in this sample may be carry-over from other donors' samples.

The V call is TRBV6-1, the J call TRBJ1-5; 9 nucleotides align to TRBD1. V lost 4 bases, J lost 4 bases, and 2 bases stayed unmatched. From germline, CDR1 is MNHNS and CDR2 SASEGT. CDR3 length: 14 residues. The CDR3 sequence is CASSGGQGNQPQHF. In DNA, the CDR3 is TGTGCCAGCAGTGGGGGACAGGGAAATCAGCCCCAGCATTTT.

The chain couples TRBV9 to TRBJ2-1, with TRBD2 identical over 9 bases. The V and J ends lost 1 base and 7 bases, in that order; junction bases with no gene match: 12. Germline loops: CDR1 SGDLS, CDR2 YYNGEE. This CDR3 has 17 amino acids. For the CDR3, the DNA is TGTGCCAGCAGCGTACGGCCTACGGGGCGGGAGGGGAATGAGCAGTTCTTC. Translating it yields CASSVRPTGREGNEQFF.

V and J are TRBV5-1 and TRBJ1-4, with 9 bases identical to TRBD1. Per the germline V gene, CDR1 is SGHRS and CDR2 is YFSETQ. J was trimmed by 14 bases and V by 4 bases; bases with no gene match: 18. The CDR3 covers 16 residues. Here the CDR3 reads CASSPNGQGLNGRLFF. The DNA for the CDR3 is TGCGCCAGCAGCCCCAATGGACAGGGGCTTAATGGGCGGCTGTTTTTT.

The chain has TRBV2 and TRBJ1-2; 10 bases agree with TRBD1. This CDR3 spans 15 amino acids. Germline V CDR1 and CDR2: SNHLY, FYNNEI. The J segment lost 8 bases and the V segment lost 6 bases, leaving 12 bases of the junction unmatched. The CDR3 DNA reads as TGTGCCAGCAGGGTTCTTAGACAGGGGGCGAGGGGCTACACCTTC. The encoded protein is CASRVLRQGARGYTF.

This clone appeared a single time. Other DNA sequences in the sample encode the same CDR3. V and J are TRBV29-1 and TRBJ1-2, with D unresolved. Germline V gene lookup returns CDR1 SQVTM and CDR2 ANQGSEA. Trimming left V 3 bases short and J 4 bases short, with 12 bases between. The CDR3 has 13 amino acids. CDR3 sequence: CSVEAGGGYGYTF. Here the CDR3 DNA reads TGCAGCGTTGAGGCCGGAGGCGGCTATGGCTACACCTTC.

The rearrangement joins TRBV29-1 to TRBJ2-1, with 14 nucleotides matching TRBD2. V dropped 6 bases and J dropped 4; count of bases not matched to a gene: 11. CDR1 is SQVTM, CDR2 ANQGSEA, per germline. This CDR3 has 17 amino acids. CDR3 in DNA: TGCAGCGTCAAGGGGACTAGCGGGAGTAGAGAATACAATGAGCAGTTCTTC. As protein: CSVKGTSGSREYNEQFF.

The rearrangement joins TRBV18 to TRBJ2-7, with D possibly matching TRBD2 (7 bases). This CDR3 is built from 15 residues. CDR1 is KGHSH and CDR2 is LQKENI in the germline V gene. The V end lost 3 bases, the J end lost 5 bases, and 17 bases lay between the germline ends. CDR3 region: CASSPEARGRDEQYF. The CDR3 nucleotides are TGTGCCAGCTCACCGGAGGCGAGGGGGAGGGACGAGCAGTACTTC.

V is TRBV6-5 and J is TRBJ2-2; TRBD2 matches 8 bases. CDR1 is MNHEY and CDR2 is SVGAGI in the germline V gene. This CDR3 is 15 amino acids long. The V gene end was trimmed by 8 bases and the J gene end by 1 base; junction bases not matched to a gene: 6. The CDR3 reads CASVPGGVNTGELFF. The CDR3 DNA reads TGTGCCAGCGTCCCGGGGGGGGTGAACACCGGGGAGCTGTTTTTT.